The sequence of this T cell receptor beta chain was determined in a study of human T cells and chemical hapten exposure (dated by TCRdb to the early 2020s). About the investigation overall: For sensitization, 2% DPC in acetone was applied to a 2 cm by 2 cm area of upper inner arm skin. The mostly female patient cohort included alopecia areata with under or over 50% scalp involvement, alopecia totalis and alopecia universalis. Weekly therapeutic DPC doses were additionally applied to the scalp of patients throughout the roughly 22-week study period. In alopecia patients, the study followed how the peripheral blood TCR repertoire changed in vivo over primary and secondary sensitization to diphenylcyclopropenone (DPC), a hapten. Patch tests used Finn chambers with 0.01% DPC on the upper back, scored after 6 days by International Contact Dermatitis Research Group standards. Blood for TCR sequencing was provided by twenty-nine alopecia patients at one to four time points (pre-sensitization, 2, 6 and 24 weeks). Libraries were pooled for sequencing, and variation in per-sample TCR yields was attributed mainly to small differences in library volumes within the pool. Blood was sampled from patients pre-sensitization (week 0) and at 2, 6 and about 24 weeks after DPC sensitization.

Concerning this clonotype: Its cognate antigen has yet to be identified. No much larger clone is present one base from it, and per-base qualities are unavailable.

From the cysteine through the phenylalanine, the CDR3 covers 14 amino acids. Here the CDR3 DNA is all that survives: 42 bases in frame from base 1. CDR1 and CDR2 (PRHDT, FYEKMQ) derive from the germline V gene (reference sequence). A distance of 11 bases separates the germline ends of V and J, which lose 0 bases and 8 bases respectively. The sample's time point, from its label and the paper: patch test 1, 2 weeks after DPC sensitization. What this sample's treatment or condition label stands for: therapeutic diphenylcyclopropenone sensitization with weekly scalp DPC. Blood at each patch-test visit was drawn before the patch test was applied. To be eligible, patients had to be aged 18 to 70, diagnosed with alopecia and judged suitable for DPC therapy, while pregnant patients were excluded. Total RNA was extracted from unfractionated whole blood that had been collected in Tempus Blood RNA tubes. Library construction relied on RACE. TCRdb lists the instrument as NextSeq 500. During library preparation, unique molecular identifiers were attached to individual cDNA molecules so that TCRs could be counted quantitatively and reproducibly. From each blood RNA sample, both TCR alpha and TCR beta chains were sequenced. Per the authors' processing: The median number of TCRs per sample was 90,000 to 100,000, ranging from 23,224 to 690,600. V, J and CDR3 annotation of the TCR reads was carried out using the Decombinator software suite. For the PS versus PT1 abundance plots, all samples were subsampled to the same number of TCRs (28,000). Expanded TCRs were defined as absent before sensitization and observed at least eight times at the 2-week time point. TCRdb ran its own pipeline on the public reads, namely fastp trimming at Q25 and MiXCR clone calling, and kept in-frame beta chains. Entries that share a CDR3 protein sequence are merged under the most common genes and DNA. TCRdb, not the authors, supplied the V and J calls. The sample table contains tens of thousands of distinct CDR3 sequences; only one count was recorded for roughly 7.1% of them. Of the sample, roughly 1.5% falls within the top ten clones.

What the research found in general, with its limitations: No change with DPC sensitization was found in the number of TCRs above 1 in 1000 frequency, and no evidence of global repertoire structure alterations was found. Because all patients had alopecia, a presumed autoimmune disease, the immune response of the patients might differ from that of healthy individuals. Repeated subsampling changed both the strength of the expansion versus patch-test correlation and the threshold at which that correlation became significant. Patch test score correlated positively with the number of PT1 expanded TCRs, reaching significance at thresholds 8, 16 and 32 but not at 4. Compared with pre-sensitization or healthy control sets, expanded TCRs formed significantly more large CDR3 similarity clusters, which is consistent with antigen-driven responses.

This sequence originates from a woman aged 25 to 45 with alopecia areata. Some clones in this sample may be carry-over from other donors' samples. Here the chain combines TRBV13 and TRBJ2-1, and possibly TRBD2, on 5 matching bases. The sequenced sample was whole blood, obtained in connection with sensitization to the hapten diphenylcyclopropenone (DPC). The nucleotide sequence is TGTGCCAGCAGCTTAGGTGATAGCGTACATGAGCAGTTCTTC. This sequence encodes CASSLGDSVHEQFF.